These 29 T cell receptor beta chains came from one sample sequenced in a study of T cells in Graves' hyperthyroidism and ophthalmopathy. The investigators amplified TCR beta CDR3 regions from RNA transcripts. RT-PCR in the first round (using the HTBI primer set) targeted the TCR CDR3. TCRdb re-called the multiplex PCR reads with MiXCR, one entry per CDR3 protein. The table has 530,000 or so distinct CDR3 sequences, roughly 46% seen once. Sequencing used peripheral blood or thyroid tissue (not recorded which). The receptors stem from a woman in her late teens or twenties with Graves' hyperthyroidism.

The J gene is TRBJ1-2, the V gene TRBV27, with 7 bases matching TRBD1. The CDR3 loop spans 15 amino acids. Germline assignment: CDR1 MNHEY and CDR2 SMNVEV (reference sequence). Trimming took 6 bases from V and 0 from J; bases not matched to a gene: 7. The CDR3 DNA is TGTGCCAGCAGCTCACGACAGGGACCTAACTATGGCTACACCTTC. Translation gives CASSSRQGPNYGYTF.

CDR3 DNA: TGTGCCACCAGCAGAGATTCCCAGCGGGGCTCCTACGAGCAGTACTTC. Translation: CATSRDSQRGSYEQYF. The chain links TRBV15 to TRBJ2-7, with 7 nucleotides matching TRBD2. The V gene's germline CDR1 is LNHNV and CDR2 YYDKDF (reference sequence). With 0 bases clipped from V and 0 bases from J, the junction kept 5 bases outside the gene matches. The CDR3 has 16 amino acids.

The chain is built from TRBV20-1 and TRBJ1-4, with D uncertain. This CDR3 region has 13 residues. Trimming took 1 base from V and 7 from J, leaving 10 bases between them. Germline lookup yields CDR1 DFQATT and CDR2 SNEGSKA (reference sequence). CDR3 sequence: CSARAGVTEKLFF. The CDR3 DNA follows: TGCAGTGCTAGAGCGGGAGTGACTGAAAAACTGTTTTTT.

This chain joins TRBV7-2 and TRBJ1-2; 11 nucleotides line up with TRBD1. The CDR3 has 14 amino acids. Germline V gives CDR1 SGHTA, CDR2 FQGNSA. V was clipped by 5 bases and J by 8 bases; unmatched bases: 7. For the CDR3, the DNA is TGTGCCAGCAGCCCCCGGACAGGGGGCCGCGGCTACACCTTC. Its translation is CASSPRTGGRGYTF.

The chain employs TRBV10-3 and TRBJ1-6, with 10 positions matching TRBD1. This CDR3 contains 14 residues. CDR1 is ENHRY and CDR2 is SYGVKD in the germline V gene. After removal of 6 bases from V and 13 bases from J, the junction contained 9 bases not matched to a gene. CDR3 residues: CAISNGQGGSPLHF. DNA of the CDR3: TGTGCCATCAGCAACGGACAGGGGGGATCCCCCCTCCACTTT.

V and J are TRBV5-1 and TRBJ2-3; D possibly corresponds to TRBD2 (6 bases). CDR1 and CDR2 (germline): SGHRS, YFSETQ. The V end was cut by 4 bases, the J end by 4 bases, with 13 bases between. This CDR3 region has 14 residues. The CDR3 nucleotides read TGCGCCAGCAGCCCCGGGAGTAACTCAGATACGCAGTATTTT. This encodes CASSPGSNSDTQYF.

This chain uses TRBV9 with TRBJ2-7; tentatively, D is TRBD1 (6 bases). CDR3 size: 14 residues. Germline V lookup: CDR1 SGDLS, CDR2 YYNGEE. The V gene lost 5 bases and the J gene lost 3 bases, with 15 bases spanning the gap. CDR3: CASSSRQANYEQYF. In nucleotides, the CDR3 is TGTGCCAGCAGTAGTCGACAGGCCAACTACGAGCAGTACTTC.

Only a few counts were recorded for this clonotype. At one boundary the junction diverges from the germline segment, which might be a read error. This sequence joins TRBV11-2 and TRBJ2-5, with D tentatively TRBD2 (6 bases). This CDR3 has 14 amino acids. In germline, CDR1 is SGHAT, CDR2 FQNNGV. CDR3 bases: TGTGCCAGCAGCCCTCAGACTAGACGAGAGGCCCAGTGCTTC. Translated: CASSPQTRREAQCF.

This clonotype was counted many times. The J gene is TRBJ1-6, the V gene TRBV20-1; 7 bases are shared with TRBD1. The CDR3 is 16 amino acids. Germline values: CDR1 DFQATT, CDR2 SNEGSKA (reference sequence). Unmatched junction bases numbered 9, after V lost 7 bases and J lost 0 bases. This CDR3 reads CSGPPRGTSYNSPLHF. The CDR3 nucleotides read TGCAGTGGCCCCCCCAGGGGGACCTCCTATAATTCACCCCTCCACTTT.

The V call is TRBV7-8, the J call TRBJ1-4; 7 bases are shared with TRBD1. Germline V lookup: CDR1 SGHVS, CDR2 FQNEAQ. J lost 5 bases, V lost 1 base, and 4 bases had no gene match. This CDR3 comprises 15 residues. The CDR3 bases are TGTGCCAGCAGCTTAGAGGGGGGACAGAATGAAAAACTGTTTTTT. Translation gives CASSLEGGQNEKLFF.

This clonotype was detected many times. V gene TRBV29-1 combines with J gene TRBJ2-7; D possibly matches TRBD1 or TRBD2 (5 bases each). The CDR3 totals 14 residues. The V end lost 5 bases, the J end lost 0 bases, and 14 bases lay between the germline ends. CDR1 SQVTM and CDR2 ANQGSEA come from the germline V gene. CDR3 sequence: CSVTRTGASYEQYF. The CDR3 DNA follows: TGCAGCGTTACAAGGACTGGGGCCTCCTACGAGCAGTACTTC.

This chain connects TRBV15 to TRBJ1-1; no firm D call. V was shortened by 3 bases and J by 8 bases, with 4 bases between the two germline ends. Germline V lookup: CDR1 LNHNV, CDR2 YYDKDF (reference sequence). The CDR3 has 10 amino acids. CDR3 bases: TGTGCCACCAGCAGGGGGGAAGCTTTCTTT. Residues: CATSRGEAFF. Full variable domain (missing parts from reference TRBV15 and TRBJ1-1): DAMVIQNPRYQVTQFGKPVTLSCSQTLNHNVMYWYQQKSSQAPKLLFHYYDKDFNNEADTPDNFQSRRPNTSFCFLDIRSPGLGDTAMYLCATSRGEAFFGQGTRLTVV.

V is TRBV7-8 and J is TRBJ2-7; 7 bases map to TRBD1. After removal of 5 bases from V and 2 bases from J, the junction contained 6 bases not matched to a gene. The CDR3 spans 14 residues. The germline V gene has CDR1 SGHVS and CDR2 FQNEAQ. CDR3 residues: CASSHGTDPYEQYF. The CDR3 coding sequence is TGTGCCAGCAGCCATGGGACAGATCCCTACGAGCAGTACTTC.

There are many counts of this clonotype. This sequence joins TRBV25-1 and TRBJ2-7, with D unclear. Germline CDR1 is MGHDK and CDR2 is SYGVNS. The ends were cut back, 3 bases at V and 2 bases at J, with 8 bases in the middle. The CDR3 spans 13 residues. CDR3 protein: CASSDWQAYEQYF. CDR3 in DNA: TGTGCCAGCAGTGATTGGCAGGCCTACGAGCAGTACTTC.

The chain links TRBV7-2 to TRBJ2-7; 7 positions agree with TRBD2. Trimming cost V 1 base and J 6 bases; bases outside gene matches: 0. This CDR3 comprises 12 residues. Germline CDR1 SGHTA, CDR2 FQGNSA. Here the CDR3 DNA reads TGTGCCAGCAGCTTAGGCGGGAGCGAGCAGTACTTC. It yields the protein CASSLGGSEQYF.

The J gene is TRBJ1-1, the V gene TRBV11-1, with D perhaps matching TRBD1 (6 bases). The CDR3 loop spans 14 amino acids. CDR1 is SGHAT and CDR2 is FQDESV in the germline V gene (reference sequence). Trimming removed 2 bases at V and 6 bases at J, with 13 bases between. The CDR3 protein is CASSLRQGRAEAFF. CDR3 sequence (DNA): TGTGCCAGCAGCTTAAGGCAGGGGAGGGCTGAAGCTTTCTTT.

This clonotype has at least ten counts. This chain uses TRBV2 with TRBJ1-4; 7 bases align to TRBD1. The V gene end was trimmed by 6 bases and the J gene end by 6 bases; junction bases not matched to a gene: 7. Germline V lookup: CDR1 SNHLY, CDR2 FYNNEI. This CDR3 has 14 amino acids. The CDR3 loop reads CASRPRTGDEKLFF. CDR3 sequence (DNA): TGTGCCAGCAGACCCAGGACAGGAGATGAAAAACTGTTTTTT. The entire variable domain, with the rest obtained from reference TRBV2 and TRBJ1-4, is as follows: EPEVTQTPSHQVTQMGQEVILRCVPISNHLYFYWYRQILGQKVEFLVSFYNNEISEKSEIFDDQFSVERPDGSNFTLKIRSTKLEDSAMYFCASRPRTGDEKLFFGSGTQLSVL.

The chain's CDR3 is CASSSWDNVLTF. In DNA form, the CDR3 reads TGTGCCAGCAGCTCCTGGGACAACGTCCTGACTTTC. This chain connects TRBV7-9 to TRBJ2-6; D is unclear. Between the trimmed V and J ends, which lost 4 bases and 9 bases, there was a span of 7 bases. The V gene's germline CDR1 is SEHNR and CDR2 FQNEAQ (reference sequence). There are 12 residues in the CDR3.

This clonotype was detected only a few times. The J gene is TRBJ2-7, the V gene TRBV18; the D gene could be TRBD1 or TRBD2 (6 bases each). CDR1 and CDR2 from the germline V gene are KGHSH and LQKENI. Trimming left V 5 bases short and J 4 bases short, with 15 bases between. This CDR3 spans 14 amino acids. The CDR3 here is CASSLHRDSYEQYF. CDR3 DNA: TGTGCCAGCTCATTACACAGGGACTCTTACGAGCAGTACTTC.

The CDR3 loop is CASRLADRVGNEQFF. The CDR3 region has the DNA TGCGCCAGCAGGCTAGCGGACAGGGTCGGCAATGAGCAGTTCTTC. The genes are TRBV5-1 and TRBJ2-1; D may be TRBD1 (8 bases). With 5 bases removed from V and 6 bases from J, the gap between germline ends came to 18 bases. This CDR3 comprises 15 residues. In germline, CDR1 is SGHRS, CDR2 YFSETQ.

This clonotype was counted between two and nine times. Just one base apart from a much larger clone, this may be a read error. Here the CDR3 omits its conserved ending phenylalanine or tryptophan, so a read error is the likely source. The chain has TRBV15 and TRBJ1-2; D gene ambiguous. The CDR3 covers 12 residues. Between the trimmed V and J ends, which lost 2 bases and 0 bases, there was a span of 1 base. Germline CDR1 is LNHNV and CDR2 is YYDKDF (reference sequence). CDR3 bases: TGTGCCACCAGCAGACCTAACTATGGCTACACCCTC. It codes for CATSRPNYGYTL.

This clonotype came up many times. This chain links TRBV10-3 with TRBJ2-7, with 8 positions matching TRBD1. Looked up from germline, CDR1 is ENHRY and CDR2 is SYGVKD. The CDR3 extends over 15 amino acids. V trimming: 5 bases; J trimming: 3 bases; junction bases outside the gene matches: 9. CDR3 residues: CAISSGQGRDYEQYF. The CDR3 coding sequence is TGTGCCATCAGTTCTGGACAGGGTAGGGACTACGAGCAGTACTTC.

This clonotype came up once. The DNA is omitted, as the CDR3 cannot be located on it reliably, and the CDR3 follows TCRdb's listing. The chain is built from TRBV7-9 and TRBJ2-7; the D call in the table, TRBD2, was not verified against the DNA. The CDR3 extends over 20 residues, inclusive of both ends. Per the germline V gene, CDR1 is SEHNR and CDR2 is FQNEAQ (reference sequence). The chain's CDR3 is CDSSFYICSASRDSSYEQYF.

This clonotype appeared many times. The rearrangement links TRBV10-3 to TRBJ1-2; 8 bases align to TRBD1. The germline V gene encodes CDR1 ENHRY and CDR2 SYGVKD. This CDR3 spans 15 amino acids. V lost 6 bases, J lost 3 bases, and 9 bases stayed unmatched. The CDR3 nucleotides read TGTGCCATCAGACGAAGTCAGGGGGCCGACTATGGCTACACCTTC. It encodes CAIRRSQGADYGYTF.

Ten or more counts support this clonotype. The V gene is TRBV7-9, the J gene TRBJ2-7; D is undetermined. From germline, CDR1 is SEHNR and CDR2 FQNEAQ (reference sequence). There are 13 residues in the CDR3. V dropped 5 bases and J dropped 0 bases, with 8 bases sitting between them. The chain's CDR3 is CASSPGPSYEQYF. The DNA for the CDR3 is TGTGCCAGCAGCCCAGGACCCTCCTACGAGCAGTACTTC.

There are many counts of this clonotype. The rearrangement uses TRBV7-9 and TRBJ1-1; D is unresolved. Germline V gene data show CDR1 as SEHNR and CDR2 as FQNEAQ (reference sequence). The CDR3 spans 14 residues. V gave up 1 base and J gave up 2 bases, with 8 bases separating them. The CDR3, as DNA: TGTGCCAGCAGCTTAGAACAGAGAAACACTGAAGCTTTCTTT. Encoded protein: CASSLEQRNTEAFF. The full variable domain, completed using reference TRBV7-9 and TRBJ1-1, is DTGVSQNPRHKITKRGQNVTFRCDPISEHNRLYWYRQTLGQGPEFLTYFQNEAQLEKSRLLSDRFSAERPKGSFSTLEIQRTEQGDSAMYLCASSLEQRNTEAFFGQGTRLTVV.

The gene calls are TRBV29-1 and TRBJ1-5; D ambiguous. There are 14 residues in the CDR3. Trimming cost V 8 bases and J 7 bases, with 21 bases left between them. In germline, CDR1 is SQVTM, CDR2 ANQGSEA. The CDR3 DNA is TGCAGCAGTTACCTTGCCCCGGGAGAACAGCCCCAGCATTTT. It specifies CSSYLAPGEQPQHF.

Ten or more counts support this clonotype. The genes are TRBV6-2 or TRBV6-3 and TRBJ1-1; the match to TRBD1 covers 10 bases. The CDR3 has 17 amino acids. Germline trimming cut 5 bases from V and 5 bases from J; bases unmatched to any gene: 14. Germline CDR1 MNHEY, CDR2 SVGEGT. CDR3 in amino acids: CASSPSTGGAEGTEAFF. The CDR3 nucleotides are TGTGCCAGCAGTCCCTCGACAGGGGGCGCGGAGGGGACTGAAGCTTTCTTT.

This sequence joins TRBV7-9 and TRBJ1-5, with 7 bases matching TRBD1. V shed 4 bases, J shed 11 bases, and the junction held 17 bases outside the gene matches. Germline CDR1 SEHNR, CDR2 FQNEAQ (reference sequence). This CDR3 spans 16 amino acids. The CDR3 nucleotides are TGTGCCAGCAGCTCAGCCGCCGATACAGGGGCAGAGACCCAGCATTTT. Residues: CASSSAADTGAETQHF.